The 14 T cell receptor beta chains presented below share a single source sample, sequenced in a study of blood T cell repertoires in COVID-19. The repertoire was sequenced with immunoSEQ multiplex PCR; TCRdb's copy has only in-frame clones and lacks some. The repertoire holds nearly 350,000 clones, with around nine tenths as singletons. The sample comprised peripheral blood. Receptors were obtained from a woman aged 70 to 79 with COVID-19, enrolled during active disease.

J is TRBJ2-3 and V is TRBV15, with a possible D match to TRBD2 (5 bases). Germline V gives CDR1 LNHNV, CDR2 YYDKDF (reference sequence). With 3 bases removed from V and 0 bases from J, the gap between germline ends came to 16 bases. CDR3 length equals 17 residues. Here the CDR3 DNA reads TGTGCCACCAGCAGGGGATGGACTTCGGCTAGCACAGATACGCAGTATTTT. It is translated as CATSRGWTSASTDTQYF.

The rearrangement joins TRBV5-1 to TRBJ1-2; tentatively, D is TRBD1 (6 bases). The length of the CDR3 is 18 residues. Germline-derived CDR1 and CDR2 are SGHRS and YFSETQ. V lost 1 base and J 4 bases, leaving 23 bases between the germline ends. The CDR3 sequence is CASSLSLGPRQVTYGYTF. The CDR3 DNA reads as TGCGCCAGCAGCTTGTCCCTAGGGCCTAGACAGGTCACCTATGGCTACACCTTC.

This clone was recorded only once. The chain combines TRBV10-3 with TRBJ1-2; 8 positions agree with TRBD1. Unmatched junction bases numbered 9, after V lost 4 bases and J lost 2 bases. CDR3 length equals 16 residues. The V gene's germline CDR1 is ENHRY and CDR2 SYGVKD. The CDR3 protein is CAISGLTGEKNYGYTF. CDR3 coding DNA: TGTGCCATCAGTGGCCTGACAGGGGAGAAAAACTATGGCTACACCTTC.

The chain has TRBV4-1 and TRBJ1-2, with a tentative D call TRBD1 (6 bases). Germline CDR1 reads MGHRA; CDR2 reads YSYEKL. Trimming stripped 2 bases from V and 6 bases from J, with 7 bases between. This CDR3 region has 12 residues. In DNA form, the CDR3 reads TGCGCCAGCAGCCAAACAGGGCATGGCTACACCTTC. Protein sequence: CASSQTGHGYTF.

The chain links TRBV28 to TRBJ1-1; perhaps TRBD1 as D (6 bases). Trimming took 5 bases from V and 6 from J, leaving 13 bases between them. CDR3 length equals 13 residues. From germline, CDR1 is MDHEN and CDR2 SYDVKM. CDR3 protein: CASSPRQVSEAFF. The CDR3 nucleotides are TGTGCCAGCAGTCCCCGACAGGTTTCTGAAGCTTTCTTT.

CDR3 region: CASSLGTSGAPMQGEQYF. The CDR3 region has the DNA TGTGCCAGCAGCCTCGGGACTAGCGGGGCGCCCATGCAAGGCGAGCAGTACTTC. The chain has TRBV7-8 and TRBJ2-7; 13 positions agree with TRBD2. CDR1 is SGHVS and CDR2 is FQNEAQ in the germline V gene. V was pared by 5 bases and J by 6 bases, with 16 bases of the junction left unmatched. The CDR3 sequence is 18 residues long. The whole variable domain, filled in from reference TRBV7-8 and TRBJ2-7, reads GAGVSQSPRYKVAKRGQDVALRCDPISGHVSLFWYQQALGQGPEFLTYFQNEAQLDKSGLPSDRFFAERPEGSVSTLKIQRTQQEDSAVYLCASSLGTSGAPMQGEQYFGPGTRLTVT.

V usage is TRBV15 and J usage is TRBJ2-1; 8 nucleotides align to TRBD1. Germline-derived CDR1 and CDR2 are LNHNV and YYDKDF (reference sequence). Trimming took 9 bases from V and 7 from J; bases not matched to a gene: 8. The CDR3 runs 13 residues. CDR3 nucleotide sequence: TGTGCCACGAACTTGGACAGGGCAAATGAGCAGTTCTTC. Translating it yields CATNLDRANEQFF.

Comments on this clone: A much larger clone sits a single nucleotide away, making a read error possible. This sequence joins TRBV11-2 and TRBJ2-7; no clear D. This CDR3 has 11 amino acids. The V and J ends lost 2 bases and 4 bases respectively, with 3 bases between them. Per germline, CDR1 SGHAT and CDR2 FQNNGV. The CDR3 sequence is CASSLQYEQYF. The CDR3 DNA is TGTGCCAGCAGCTTACAGTACGAGCAGTACTTC.

The chain links TRBV2 to TRBJ1-1; weak D call: TRBD1 (6 bases). Germline values: CDR1 SNHLY, CDR2 FYNNEI. This CDR3 is 14 amino acids long. Trimming took 5 bases from V and 1 from J, leaving 11 bases between them. The CDR3 here is CASSPDSPNTEAFF. DNA for the CDR3: TGTGCCAGCAGTCCGGACAGCCCGAACACTGAAGCTTTCTTT. Full variable domain (missing parts from reference TRBV2 and TRBJ1-1): EPEVTQTPSHQVTQMGQEVILRCVPISNHLYFYWYRQILGQKVEFLVSFYNNEISEKSEIFDDQFSVERPDGSNFTLKIRSTKLEDSAMYFCASSPDSPNTEAFFGQGTRLTVV.

The chain couples TRBV4-2 to TRBJ1-1; the D gene is possibly TRBD1 (5 bases). Germline CDR1 LGHNA, CDR2 YNFKEQ. This CDR3 has 15 amino acids. With 1 base removed from V and 2 bases from J, the gap between germline ends came to 11 bases. In DNA, the CDR3 is TGTGCCAGCAGCCAAGGGAGAGACAGCAACACTGAAGCTTTCTTT. As protein: CASSQGRDSNTEAFF.

This rearrangement joins TRBV6-2 or TRBV6-3 to TRBJ1-5; 7 bases fit TRBD1. Trimming at V came to 0 bases and at J to 6 bases, leaving 11 bases not matched to a gene. CDR1 and CDR2 (germline): MNHEY, SVGEGT. This CDR3 comprises 17 residues. The CDR3 sequence: CASSYSTGQGRSQPQHF. The CDR3 region has the DNA TGTGCCAGCAGTTACTCGACAGGGCAGGGCAGGAGTCAGCCCCAGCATTTT.

This clone was counted once. Other nucleotide sequences in the sample specify the same CDR3. The chain has TRBV27 and TRBJ1-4, with D possibly being TRBD1 (6 bases). The CDR3 extends over 15 amino acids. The V and J ends lost 5 bases and 2 bases respectively, with 12 bases between them. CDR1 is MNHEY and CDR2 is SMNVEV in the germline V gene (reference sequence). CDR3 DNA: TGTGCCAGCAGTCCACAGGGTTTGACTAATGAAAAACTGTTTTTT. Translating gives CASSPQGLTNEKLFF.

V usage is TRBV27 and J usage is TRBJ2-7, with TRBD1 as a possible D gene (6 bases). With 4 bases removed from V and 2 bases from J, the gap between germline ends came to 15 bases. The CDR3 has 15 amino acids. Germline V gene lookup returns CDR1 MNHEY and CDR2 SMNVEV (reference sequence). CDR3 loop: CASSSTGTPTYEQYF. CDR3 nucleotide sequence: TGTGCCAGCAGTTCAACCGGGACACCCACCTACGAGCAGTACTTC.

CDR3 in DNA: TGTGCCAGCAGCCCAGTGGGACAGGGAGGCAATGAGCAGTTCTTC. This encodes CASSPVGQGGNEQFF. V usage is TRBV21-1 and J usage is TRBJ2-1; the DNA was not compared with TRBD1, the D call given in the table. TRBV21-1 is termed a pseudogene. CDR3 length: 15 residues.